The clone carrying this T cell receptor beta chain has more than one count but fewer than ten. Its cognate antigen is unknown. This entry comes from a study of response to subunit inactivated influenza vaccine. General study findings and limits: Each seasonal influenza vaccination, the authors suggested, recruits few new T cells.

V lost 2 bases to trimming and J lost 7 bases; unmatched junction nucleotides: 13. CDR1 and CDR2 from the germline V gene are SGHRS and YFSETQ. This CDR3 has 16 residues. TCRdb reprocessed the RT-PCR reads via MiXCR and lists one record per CDR3 protein. Of around 480,000 distinct CDR3 sequences listed, more than 15% were seen once; the top ten hold 2.5% to 3.5%. The sequencing used CD4+ T cells sorted from PBMCs, collected less than 30 months after vaccination. The chain couples TRBV5-1 to TRBJ1-1; 8 nucleotides align to TRBD1. This TCR was sampled from a man aged 45 to 75 who received an inactivated influenza vaccine. CDR3 sequence (DNA): TGCGCCAGCAGCTTTTGGGACAGGCCCGATACGCATGAAGCTTTCTTT. Protein sequence: CASSFWDRPDTHEAFF. The whole variable domain, filled in from reference TRBV5-1 and TRBJ1-1, reads KAGVTQTPRYLIKTRGQQVTLSCSPISGHRSVSWYQQTPGQGLQFLFEYFSETQRNKGNFPGRFSGRQFSNSRSEMNVSTLELGDSALYLCASSFWDRPDTHEAFFGQGTRLTVV.